A selection of T cell receptor beta chains follows, all from one sample in a study of blood T cell repertoires in COVID-19. Using immunoSEQ multiplex PCR, the repertoire was profiled, and TCRdb retains in-frame clones only, with some absent. This table has under 150,000 clones, 84% appearing once. Material for sequencing was PBMCs or T cells enriched from blood (not recorded which). Receptor source: a man aged 45-60 years in a cohort exposed to, infected with or recovered from COVID-19 (not recorded which). CDR3s include the opening cysteine and the closing phenylalanine or tryptophan. A D gene is named only where the DNA matches it firmly. Not every row has a clone size; where given, it reads once, few, many or a size class.

V	length	D	J	size	CDR3	DNA
TRBV5-4	15	TRBD2	TRBJ2-7	-	CASSLSSGGIYEQYF	TGTGCCAGCAGCTTGTCTAGCGGGGGGATCTACGAGCAGTACTTC
TRBV7-9	13	-	TRBJ2-5	once	CASGPGGPGTQYF	TGTGCCAGCGGTCCGGGGGGCCCTGGGACCCAGTACTTC
TRBV10-3	13	-	TRBJ1-2	-	CASAGGQDYGYTF	TGTGCCTCGGCCGGGGGGCAGGATTATGGCTACACCTTC
TRBV15	13	-	TRBJ2-7	-	CATAEGLGYEQYF	TGTGCCACCGCGGAGGGTCTGGGGTACGAGCAGTACTTC
TRBV5-6	15	-	TRBJ1-5	-	CASSLAKAVNQPQHF	TGTGCCAGCAGCTTGGCCAAGGCGGTAAATCAGCCCCAGCATTTT
TRBV9	16	TRBD2	TRBJ2-1	-	CASSSSGTSGPKEQFF	TGTGCCAGCAGCTCATCCGGGACTAGCGGGCCCAAAGAGCAGTTCTTC
TRBV29-1	15	-	TRBJ1-1	-	CSVEDRGRLGTKSNF	TGCAGCGTTGAAGATCGGGGCAGGCTGGGGACTAAATCTAACTTT
TRBV11-3	15	TRBD1	TRBJ1-1	once	CASSLGGGFGTEAFF	TGTGCCAGCAGCTTAGGAGGGGGCTTTGGGACTGAAGCTTTCTTT
TRBV24-1	14	-	TRBJ2-2	-	CATSGGHLAGELFF	TGTGCCACCAGTGGGGGCCACTTGGCCGGGGAGCTGTTTTTT
TRBV7-7	15	TRBD1	TRBJ2-7	-	CASSLDRGESYEQYF	TGTGCCAGCAGCTTAGACAGGGGAGAGTCCTACGAGCAGTACTTC
TRBV6-5	14	TRBD1	TRBJ1-2	-	CASSLGQANYGYTF	TGTGCCAGCAGTCTGGGACAGGCTAACTATGGCTACACCTTC
TRBV7-9	14	TRBD1	TRBJ1-6	-	CASSIGQGVSPLHF	TGTGCCAGCAGCATTGGACAGGGGGTTTCACCCCTCCACTTT
TRBV10-2	16	TRBD2	TRBJ2-1	-	CASSISGGAAYNEQFF	TGCGCCAGCAGTATCAGCGGGGGGGCAGCTTACAATGAGCAGTTCTTC
TRBV6-5	16	TRBD1	TRBJ1-2	-	CASSYLPGQGIYGYTF	TGTGCCAGCAGTTACTTACCGGGACAGGGGATCTATGGCTACACCTTC
TRBV27	15	TRBD1	TRBJ1-6	-	CASSLGQGGGIGLHF	TGTGCCAGCAGTTTGGGACAGGGGGGAGGTATTGGCCTCCACTTT
TRBV6-5	13	-	TRBJ1-2	-	CASSYGQGGGYTF	TGTGCCAGCAGTTACGGGCAGGGAGGTGGCTACACCTTC
TRBV5-1	15	TRBD1	TRBJ2-5	-	CASSFTGGIQETQYF	TGCGCCAGCAGCTTCACAGGGGGAATTCAAGAGACCCAGTACTTC
TRBV11-2	15	-	TRBJ1-3	-	CASSLGAGVGNTIYF	TGTGCCAGCAGCTTAGGGGCAGGTGTTGGAAACACCATATATTTT
TRBV3-1/TRBV3-2	16	-	TRBJ2-3	-	CASSQVLSTSTDTQYF	TGTGCCAGCAGCCAAGTTCTGTCTACTAGCACAGATACGCAGTATTTT
TRBV12-3/TRBV12-4	13	TRBD1	TRBJ2-5	-	CASSTGTEETQYF	TGTGCCAGCAGCACCGGGACAGAAGAGACCCAGTACTTC
TRBV6-5	13	-	TRBJ2-7	-	CASSPRVSYEQYF	TGTGCCAGCTCCCCCCGTGTCTCCTACGAGCAGTACTTC
TRBV20-1	15	-	TRBJ2-3	-	CSASGEGVFPDTQYF	TGCAGTGCTAGTGGAGAGGGAGTCTTTCCAGATACGCAGTATTTT
TRBV6-5	13	TRBD1	TRBJ2-1	-	CASGQGAAGEQFF	TGTGCCAGCGGGCAGGGGGCGGCAGGTGAGCAGTTCTTC
TRBV18	14	-	TRBJ2-5	-	CASSPRVDQETQYF	TGTGCCAGCTCACCGCGGGTAGACCAAGAGACCCAGTACTTC
TRBV1	16	-	TRBJ2-1	-	CTSSRSGSPSYNEQFF	TGCACCAGCAGCCGTAGCGGCAGCCCCTCCTACAATGAGCAGTTCTTC
TRBV7-7	13	-	TRBJ2-5	-	CASSSLYGETQYF	TGTGCCAGCAGCTCCTTATACGGAGAGACCCAGTACTTC
TRBV28	13	-	TRBJ1-5	-	CASSPSVGQPQHF	TGTGCCAGCAGCCCCTCGGTCGGTCAGCCCCAGCATTTT
TRBV15	15	-	TRBJ2-7	-	CATSRDGSGTYEQYF	TGTGCCACCAGCAGAGATGGAAGCGGCACCTACGAGCAGTACTTC
TRBV3-1/TRBV3-2	12	-	TRBJ1-2	-	CASSQQGYGYTF	TGTGCCAGCAGCCAACAGGGCTATGGCTACACCTTC
TRBV27	15	-	TRBJ2-1	-	CASKGGWDSYNEQFF	TGTGCCAGCAAGGGAGGCTGGGACTCCTACAATGAGCAGTTCTTC
TRBV30	15	TRBD1	TRBJ1-5	-	CAWSPGTGWRQPQHF	TGTGCCTGGAGTCCCGGGACAGGGTGGCGTCAGCCCCAGCATTTT
TRBV24-1	14	-	TRBJ1-5	-	CATGGPDSNQPQHF	TGTGCCACCGGAGGCCCGGATAGCAATCAGCCCCAGCATTTT
TRBV24-1	13	-	TRBJ2-1	-	CATSDFSGGEQFF	TGTGCCACCAGTGATTTTAGTGGCGGTGAGCAGTTCTTC
TRBV6-6	14	TRBD1	TRBJ1-5	-	CASRSDRGSQPQHF	TGTGCCAGCAGAAGCGACAGGGGCAGTCAGCCCCAGCATTTT